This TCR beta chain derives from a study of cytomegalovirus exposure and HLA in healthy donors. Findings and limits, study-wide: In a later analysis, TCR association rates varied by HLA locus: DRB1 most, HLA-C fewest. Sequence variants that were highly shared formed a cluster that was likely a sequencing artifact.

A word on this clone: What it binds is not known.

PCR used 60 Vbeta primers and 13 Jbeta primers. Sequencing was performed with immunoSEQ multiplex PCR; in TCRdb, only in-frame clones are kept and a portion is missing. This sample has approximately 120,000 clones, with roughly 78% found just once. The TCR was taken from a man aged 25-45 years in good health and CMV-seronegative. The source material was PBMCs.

The CDR3 region is CAVRGVMSSYNEQFF. In nucleotides, the CDR3 is TGTGCTGTACGGGGGGTGATGAGCTCCTACAATGAGCAGTTCTTC. The V call is TRBV6-1, the J call TRBJ2-1; TRBD2 matches at 7 bases. The CDR3 spans 15 residues. Germline V lookup: CDR1 MNHNS, CDR2 SASEGT.